The 2 T cell receptor beta chains below come from one sample, sequenced in a study of blood T cell repertoires in COVID-19. Sequenced by immunoSEQ multiplex PCR; TCRdb stores in-frame clones only, minus some. Of some 300,000 clones in the sample, under 90% were seen once. What was sequenced was PBMCs or T cells enriched from blood (not recorded which). The receptors were sampled from a woman in her 40s who had recovered from COVID-19.

V gene TRBV20-1 combines with J gene TRBJ2-1; D is perhaps TRBD1 (6 bases). V was shortened by 5 bases and J by 8 bases, with 7 bases between the two germline ends. Germline values: CDR1 DFQATT, CDR2 SNEGSKA (reference sequence). The CDR3 spans 10 residues. CDR3 bases: TGCAGTGCTTGGACAGATGAGCAGTTCTTC. Translated: CSAWTDEQFF.

This clone appeared once. The rearrangement joins TRBV18 to TRBJ1-6, with TRBD1 matching 9 bases. Germline V lookup: CDR1 KGHSH, CDR2 LQKENI. This CDR3 region has 18 residues. V was pared by 3 bases and J by 7 bases, with 13 bases of the junction left unmatched. The DNA of the CDR3 is TGTGCCAGCTCACCTACAGGGGGCGGGAGGTCGTGGAATTCACCCCTCCACTTT. Protein sequence: CASSPTGGGRSWNSPLHF.